A single sample gave rise to the 22 T cell receptor beta chains below, sequenced in a study of Ad26.COV2.S vaccination and SARS-CoV-2 variants. Some clones are missing from TCRdb's copy, which holds only in-frame ones; the method was immunoSEQ multiplex PCR. Among over 85,000 clones listed, 82% were seen once. Sample: peripheral blood, taken after recovery from COVID-19. The receptors originated from a human donor who had recovered from COVID-19.

The chain combines TRBV4-3 with TRBJ2-1; the match to TRBD2 covers 7 bases. Germline V gives CDR1 LGHNA, CDR2 YSLEER. Trimming removed 5 bases from V and 4 bases from J; junction bases left unmatched: 5. CDR3 length equals 14 residues. The CDR3 is CASSTASGYNEQFF. As DNA, the CDR3 is TGCGCCAGCAGCACGGCTAGCGGATACAATGAGCAGTTCTTC.

This chain links TRBV6-6 with TRBJ2-7; D remains unclear. CDR3 size: 15 residues. V was pared by 3 bases and J by 3 bases, with 15 bases between. From germline, CDR1 is MNHNY and CDR2 SVGAGI (reference sequence). The CDR3 DNA sequence: TGTGCCAGCAGTTATTCGTATGGGAAGGGCTACGAGCAGTACTTC. It translates to CASSYSYGKGYEQYF.

V and J are TRBV27 and TRBJ2-2, with D possibly matching TRBD1 (6 bases). The CDR3 loop spans 13 amino acids. Germline-derived CDR1 and CDR2 are MNHEY and SMNVEV (reference sequence). The ends were cut back, 4 bases at V and 7 bases at J, with 10 bases in the middle. This CDR3 reads CASSSYRDGELFF. The CDR3 coding sequence is TGTGCCAGCAGTTCCTACAGGGACGGGGAGCTGTTTTTT.

This chain links TRBV28 with TRBJ1-1; tentative D call: TRBD1 (6 bases). CDR3 size: 17 residues. Germline V lookup: CDR1 MDHEN, CDR2 SYDVKM. V lost 5 bases, J lost 4 bases, and 23 bases lay in between. In DNA, the CDR3 is TGTGCCAGCAGTCCCCGCCGAACAGGGATATTGGTCACTGAAGCTTTCTTT. Encoded protein: CASSPRRTGILVTEAFF.

The chain is built from TRBV18 and TRBJ1-4, with D hard to call. From germline, CDR1 is KGHSH and CDR2 LQKENI. V lost 3 bases and J lost 0, with 8 bases in between. The CDR3 has 15 residues. The CDR3: CASSPDGATNEKLFF. In DNA, the CDR3 is TGTGCCAGCTCACCGGACGGTGCAACTAATGAAAAACTGTTTTTT. Based on the CDR3 plus reference TRBV18 and TRBJ1-4, the full variable domain is NAGVMQNPRHLVRRRGQEARLRCSPMKGHSHVYWYRQLPEEGLKFMVYLQKENIIDESGMPKERFSAEFPKEGPSILRIQQVVRGDSAAYFCASSPDGATNEKLFFGSGTQLSVL.

The V call is TRBV28, the J call TRBJ1-5; 8 nucleotides match TRBD1. CDR1 MDHEN and CDR2 SYDVKM come from the germline V gene. The junction had 13 bases not matched to a gene; V was cut back by 8 bases and J by 4 bases. This CDR3 is 16 amino acids long. DNA for the CDR3: TGTGCCAGCGAAGTGGGGGAGACAGGGGTAAATCAGCCCCAGCATTTT. Translation: CASEVGETGVNQPQHF. Complete variable domain (other parts from reference TRBV28 and TRBJ1-5): DVKVTQSSRYLVKRTGEKVFLECVQDMDHENMFWYRQDPGLGLRLIYFSYDVKMKEKGDIPEGYSVSREKKERFSLILESASTNQTSMYLCASEVGETGVNQPQHFGDGTRLSIL.

This chain uses TRBV5-6 with TRBJ1-4; 8 positions agree with TRBD1. CDR1 is SGHDT and CDR2 is YYEEEE in the germline V gene. CDR3 length: 15 amino acids. V shed 2 bases and J 6 bases; nucleotides not matched to a gene: 6. CDR3 residues: CASSLTGGEDEKLFF. Written as DNA, the CDR3 is TGTGCCAGCAGCTTAACAGGGGGTGAGGATGAAAAACTGTTTTTT.

The chain combines TRBV10-3 with TRBJ2-3; 10 bases agree with TRBD1. The germline V gene encodes CDR1 ENHRY and CDR2 SYGVKD. The trim removed 6 bases at V and 0 bases at J, leaving 15 bases unmatched. The CDR3 is 19 amino acids. The CDR3 DNA follows: TGTGCCATCAGAGCCGGGACAGGGGTAATCACGAATAGCACAGATACGCAGTATTTT. It yields the protein CAIRAGTGVITNSTDTQYF.

The J gene is TRBJ2-1, the V gene TRBV9, with D possibly being TRBD1 or TRBD2 (5 bases each). The V and J ends lost 0 bases and 6 bases respectively, with 13 bases between them. The CDR3 length is 15 residues. CDR1 is SGDLS and CDR2 is YYNGEE in the germline V gene. The CDR3 DNA reads as TGTGCCAGCAGCGTAGCCGGGACGCCCCTCAATGAGCAGTTCTTC. As protein: CASSVAGTPLNEQFF.

This clone occurred once. The V and J genes are TRBV18 and TRBJ2-7; 8 bases are a match to TRBD1. This CDR3 spans 14 amino acids. V trimming: 6 bases; J trimming: 0 bases; junction bases outside the gene matches: 4. Germline loops: CDR1 KGHSH, CDR2 LQKENI. The CDR3 nucleotides are TGTGCCAGCTCGCAGGGGGCAAGCTCCTACGAGCAGTACTTC. This sequence encodes CASSQGASSYEQYF.

The rearrangement uses TRBV28 and TRBJ2-2, with 8 positions matching TRBD1. This CDR3 is 17 amino acids long. Germline lookup yields CDR1 MDHEN and CDR2 SYDVKM. The J segment lost 6 bases and the V segment lost 6 bases, leaving 15 bases of the junction unmatched. CDR3 region: CASSPWGSGGGPGELFF. CDR3 nucleotide sequence: TGTGCCAGCAGCCCATGGGGGTCAGGGGGCGGGCCCGGGGAGCTGTTTTTT.

A note on this clone: At the DNA level, this CDR3 is encoded by other sequences in the same sample as well. V gene TRBV10-3 combines with J gene TRBJ2-7, with TRBD1 matching 7 bases. Germline assignment: CDR1 ENHRY and CDR2 SYGVKD. V trimming: 5 bases; J trimming: 5 bases; junction bases outside the gene matches: 3. The CDR3 runs 12 residues. For the CDR3, the DNA is TGTGCCATCAGTCGAACAGGGGACGAGCAGTACTTC. Its translation is CAISRTGDEQYF.

This clone appeared a single time. This sequence joins TRBV3-1 (or the pseudogene TRBV3-2) and TRBJ2-7; a possible D gene is TRBD1 (5 bases). This CDR3 is 15 amino acids long. The germline V gene has CDR1 LGHDT and CDR2 YNNKEL (reference sequence). With 3 bases removed from V and 3 bases from J, the gap between germline ends came to 15 bases. CDR3 in amino acids: CASSQVSQAYYEQYF. CDR3 coding DNA: TGTGCCAGCAGCCAGGTTTCACAGGCGTACTACGAGCAGTACTTC.

This clone was detected once. The genes are TRBV9 and TRBJ1-5, with D possibly matching TRBD1 (5 bases). Trimming took 3 bases from V and 4 from J, leaving 8 bases between them. The CDR3 is made up of 13 amino acids. CDR1 is SGDLS and CDR2 is YYNGEE in the germline V gene. CDR3 loop: CASSAQGNQPQHF. The CDR3 coding sequence is TGTGCCAGCAGCGCGCAGGGAAATCAGCCCCAGCATTTT.

The chain recombines TRBV2 with TRBJ1-1; the D is unclear. In germline, CDR1 is SNHLY, CDR2 FYNNEI. The CDR3 is 15 amino acids. V dropped 1 base and J dropped 2 bases, with 11 bases sitting between them. The CDR3 coding sequence is TGTGCCAGCAGTGAAGTGAAGGTTTTAAACACTGAAGCTTTCTTT. Translated, it gives CASSEVKVLNTEAFF. The full variable domain, its missing parts supplied by reference TRBV2 and TRBJ1-1, is EPEVTQTPSHQVTQMGQEVILRCVPISNHLYFYWYRQILGQKVEFLVSFYNNEISEKSEIFDDQFSVERPDGSNFTLKIRSTKLEDSAMYFCASSEVKVLNTEAFFGQGTRLTVV.

The rearrangement links TRBV7-8 to TRBJ1-2; TRBD1 aligns across 7 bases. The CDR3 has 13 amino acids. Germline V CDR1 and CDR2: SGHVS, FQNEAQ. J was trimmed by 4 bases and V by 6 bases; bases with no gene match: 5. The CDR3 reads CASSKDRAYGYTF. DNA for the CDR3: TGTGCCAGCAGTAAAGACAGGGCCTATGGCTACACCTTC.

The rearrangement joins TRBV6-5 to TRBJ2-5, with D perhaps TRBD2 (6 bases). The germline V gene encodes CDR1 MNHEY and CDR2 SVGAGI. With 7 bases removed from V and 3 bases from J, the gap between germline ends came to 15 bases. This CDR3 contains 14 residues. This chain's CDR3 is CASNLGGIKETQYF. CDR3 DNA: TGTGCCAGCAATCTCGGCGGGATTAAAGAGACCCAGTACTTC.

The CDR3 DNA reads TGTGCCAGCAGCTTTAAAAGGAACTATGGCTACACCTTC. Its translation is CASSFKRNYGYTF. This chain joins TRBV7-2 and TRBJ1-2; D is uncertain. Per the germline V gene, CDR1 is SGHTA and CDR2 is FQGNSA. There are 13 residues in the CDR3. Trimming took 3 bases from V and 2 from J, leaving 7 bases between them.

V usage is TRBV4-3 and J usage is TRBJ2-7; tentative D call: TRBD2 (6 bases). CDR1 LGHNA and CDR2 YSLEER come from the germline V gene. Trimming shortened V by 1 base and J by 6 bases, and 16 bases separated the two germline ends. The CDR3 has 15 amino acids. This CDR3 is CASSQVGRGIGEQYF. The CDR3 DNA reads as TGCGCCAGCAGCCAAGTCGGTCGCGGGATTGGCGAGCAGTACTTC.

The V call is TRBV27, the J call TRBJ1-2; 7 nucleotides agree with TRBD1. With 3 bases clipped from V and 6 bases from J, the junction kept 7 bases outside the gene matches. The CDR3 runs 14 residues. Germline CDR1 reads MNHEY; CDR2 reads SMNVEV (reference sequence). The CDR3 protein is CASSFQAGGDGYTF. The CDR3 region has the DNA TGTGCCAGCAGTTTTCAGGCAGGGGGTGATGGCTACACCTTC.

CDR3 protein: CASSSSGTAYGYTF. The CDR3 bases are TGTGCCAGCAGCTCCTCAGGGACAGCCTATGGCTACACCTTC. This rearrangement joins TRBV7-2 to TRBJ1-2, with 7 positions matching TRBD1. V was clipped by 4 bases and J by 4 bases; unmatched bases: 6. CDR3 length equals 14 residues. Germline V CDR1 and CDR2: SGHTA, FQGNSA.

The CDR3 region is CASSLYRTGSSPLHF. DNA of the CDR3: TGTGCCAGCAGTCTCTACCGGACAGGGAGTTCACCCCTCCACTTT. The rearrangement links TRBV28 to TRBJ1-6; TRBD1 aligns across 8 bases. CDR1 MDHEN and CDR2 SYDVKM come from the germline V gene. The length of the CDR3 is 15 residues. V lost 5 bases to trimming and J lost 9 bases; unmatched junction nucleotides: 9.